This section outlines one T cell receptor beta chain sequence together with its context. The target antigen is unknown. These data come from a study of early stage breast cancer tumors. Findings and limits, study-wide: Tumors had 2.5 to 3-fold higher T cell density and higher clonality than adjacent normal breast tissue.

The CDR3 sequence is 11 residues long. Trimming shortened V by 6 bases and J by 10 bases, and 12 bases separated the two germline ends. In germline, CDR1 is GTSNPN, CDR2 SVGIG (reference sequence). The method was immunoSEQ multiplex PCR; TCRdb's version includes in-frame clones alone and lacks a portion of them. Seen here are about 51,000 clones, around 80% observed once, and the top ten hold 3% to 4%. J is TRBJ1-4 and V is TRBV30; TRBD1 is a possible D gene (5 bases). Material: blood. This clonotype was obtained from a person aged 35-50 years with breast cancer. For the CDR3, the DNA is TGTGCCTGCCAGGGATACCCAAAACTGTTTTTT. Protein product: CACQGYPKLFF. The whole variable domain, remainder taken from reference TRBV30 and TRBJ1-4, is SQTIHQWPATLVQPVGSPLSLECTVEGTSNPNLYWYRQAAGRGLQLLFYSVGIGQISSEVPQNLSASRPQDRQFILSSKKLLLSDSGFYLCACQGYPKLFFGSGTQLSVL.